This entry features one T cell receptor beta chain sequence. Its specific antigen is unknown. Germline and junction disagree at one end, which may indicate a read error. Two rounds of multiplex PCR were performed to amplify the TCR beta CDR3 region from genomic DNA. The first PCR round used primers specific to each TRBV and TRBJ gene, and the primer sequences were filed in Chinese patent CN105087789A. Universal primers were used in the second PCR round. The Roche High Pure PCR Template Preparation Kit was used to extract genomic DNA from frozen PBMCs. Paired-end sequencing with 151 bp reads was performed on the libraries using an Illumina HiSeq 3000. The source study handled its data this way. CutAdapt was used to discard raw reads that did not contain the multiplex PCR primer sequences. Using PEAR, the high-quality paired reads were merged into contigs. MiXCR assigned TRB V, D and J gene segments to each contig by aligning to reference sequences. To remove sequencing errors, CDR3 sequences were clustered according to base quality and sequence similarity. Shannon entropy, normalized by the natural log of the productive TCR sequence number, served as the measure of diversity. Clonality was computed as one minus the ratio of Shannon entropy to the natural log of the number of unique clonotypes. The Youden index of ROC curves was used to select progression-free survival cut-offs for repertoire metrics, and analyses were performed in R 3.5.3. TCRdb reprocessed the public reads (quality trimming at Q25 with fastp, clone calling with MiXCR) and kept in-frame beta chains. Records with the same CDR3 protein are collapsed into one entry carrying the most frequent genes and DNA. Clone size and V and J calls follow TCRdb, not the original study. The sample data list around 19,000 distinct CDR3 sequences, and about 50% of these were observed just once. The top ten clones comprise approximately 30% of the sample.

The data belong to a study of prognosis after radiotherapy for stage I lung cancer (dated by TCRdb to about 2021). At the level of the whole study: Between early 2018 and January 2019, 15 to 20 stage I NSCLC patients were enrolled in Nanjing, China. In fourteen patients the disease was a newly diagnosed primary stage I lung tumor, whereas roughly 5 had oligometastatic NSCLC following surgical resection of the primary tumor. Every patient was deemed medically inoperable, approximately 12 because of comorbidities and more than five because they refused surgery. Ages in the cohort of roughly 13 men and a handful of women ranged from about 50 to 84 years, with a median of 74. Squamous cell carcinoma histology was identified in several patients, and adenocarcinoma histology was identified in more than 10 patients. Image-guided IMRT or VMAT was used to deliver SBRT in 3 to 5 fractions at a biologically effective dose of at least 100 Gy. SBRT was not combined with any concurrent therapy in any patient. Four of the 19 patients developed distant metastases after SBRT, at a median of roughly 7 months; the other 15 showed no significant progression. The study profiled peripheral blood TCR beta repertoires from stage I NSCLC patients before and after stereotactic body radiotherapy and related them to distant failure. For each of the 20 or so patients, one blood sample was taken before SBRT and one after, so the study sequenced 38 samples in total.

The germline V gene encodes CDR1 GTSNPN and CDR2 SVGIG (reference sequence). The CDR3 runs 15 residues from the cysteine to the phenylalanine. The read is trimmed to its CDR3 DNA, 45 bases read in frame from base 1. No patient had a history of other malignancies or prior chemotherapy or radiotherapy, and all had node-negative disease on CT and PET/CT. At each of two time points, 4.5 to 7 milliliters of peripheral venous blood were collected in EDTA tubes. Ficoll-Paque Plus density-gradient centrifugation was used to isolate PBMCs. Right after collection, samples were placed at -80 degrees C and kept there until analysis. Summary of the overall study and its limitations: No determination of tumor specificity was made for expanded TCR clones. Post-SBRT Shannon entropy and its change from baseline were lower in patients who developed distant metastases; baseline Shannon entropy was not associated with metastases. TRBV and TRBJ usage frequencies reportedly varied with metastasis status, involving two V genes at baseline and several V and two J genes after SBRT. No adjustment for multiple comparisons was applied to any of the reported P values. The study was limited by its small cohort and short follow-up, and the findings require independent validation. Unique TCR clone counts fell after SBRT (median about 10,000 before versus approximately 6,300 after; Wilcoxon paired P=0.011).

The TCR comes from a donor over 45 with non-small cell lung cancer. The specimen comprised PBMCs, sampled before or after stereotactic body radiation therapy (not recorded which). In this chain, TRBV30 is recombined with TRBJ2-7; TRBD1 matches 10 bases in the middle. The CDR3 amino acid sequence is: CDWSGRDRGPYEQYF. The nucleotides read TGTGACTGGAGTGGCCGGGACAGGGGCCCCTACGAGCAGTACTTC.